This T cell receptor (beta chain) was sequenced during a study of T cell repertoires in cytomegalovirus infection. Study details: CMV epitopes in the study were HLA-C-restricted (recently identified) and HLA-B-restricted (well studied).

TCRdb ran MiXCR on the reads and lists one entry per CDR3 protein. The data hold 570,000 or so distinct CDR3 sequences, with approximately 40% observed a single time. Note on this clonotype: Its antigen remains unidentified.

The CDR3 runs 14 residues. Trimming shortened V by 5 bases and J by 5 bases, and 15 bases separated the two germline ends. Per the germline V gene, CDR1 is MNHEY and CDR2 is SVGEGT. The chain combines TRBV6-2 or TRBV6-3 with TRBJ2-5; TRBD1 is a possible D gene (6 bases). The receptor comes from a human donor in good health (CMV status not recorded). Some clones in this sample may be carry-over from other donors' samples. The specimen comprised cultured PBMCs, sampled from culture after CMV antigen stimulation. CDR3 in DNA: TGTGCCAGCAGTACCCTAGGGGGTCCCGAGACCCAGTACTTC. Its translation: CASSTLGGPETQYF.